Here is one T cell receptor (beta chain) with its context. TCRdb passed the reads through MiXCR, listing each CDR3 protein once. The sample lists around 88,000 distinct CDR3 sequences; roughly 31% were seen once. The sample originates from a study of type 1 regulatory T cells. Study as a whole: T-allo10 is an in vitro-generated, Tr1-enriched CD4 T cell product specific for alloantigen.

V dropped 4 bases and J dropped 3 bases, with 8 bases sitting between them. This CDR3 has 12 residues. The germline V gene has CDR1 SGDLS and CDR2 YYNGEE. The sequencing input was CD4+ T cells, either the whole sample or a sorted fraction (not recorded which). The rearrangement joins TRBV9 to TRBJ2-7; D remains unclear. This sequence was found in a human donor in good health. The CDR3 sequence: CASSPDGYEQYF. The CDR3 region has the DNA TGTGCCAGCAGCCCGGACGGCTACGAGCAGTACTTC. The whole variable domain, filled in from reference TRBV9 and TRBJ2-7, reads DSGVTQTPKHLITATGQRVTLRCSPRSGDLSVYWYQQSLDQGLQFLIQYYNGEERAKGNILERFSAQQFPDLHSELNLSSLELGDSALYFCASSPDGYEQYFGPGTRLTVT.